This TCR beta chain was identified during a study of shared clonotypes between healthy human individuals (dated by TCRdb to 2020 to 2021). Some background on the complete study: The cohort included three men and a couple of women between 18 and 49 years of age. Between about 0.8 and 9 billion PBMCs per donor were obtained by leukapheresis. Per donor, three plates each were used for CD4 naive and CD4 memory, two for CD8 naive, and one for CD8 memory. To estimate repertoire size and how much clonotypes are shared between individuals, the study performed deep sequencing of blood TCR repertoires from about five healthy adults. Libraries were prepared and TCR repertoires were sequenced by different laboratories using diverse techniques, in order to increase sequencing depth and limit assay-specific biases. What the work shows at the level of the full study, not this receptor alone: Sampling was restricted to blood, and TCR repertoires in tissue are likely to differ from TCR repertoires in blood. Naive subsets generally had larger estimated clonotype richness than memory subsets did. When several donors were compared, the shared fraction of clonotypes was about 5.5% for naive CD4, 3% to 4% for naive CD8, about 2.4% for memory CD4, and approximately 0.4% for memory CD8. Pairwise subsampling led to the expectation that sequencing depth would affect the degree of clonotype sharing among donors. Because the study included a small number of donors, the genetic and exposure-history diversity represented was limited. Compared with non-shared clonotypes, the clonotypes found in all four sorted-subset donors had higher generation probabilities. Incomplete sequencing was indicated by rarefaction of sorted-subset datasets, despite the large sequencing depth.

Using the deep immunoSEQ assay, multiplex PCR amplified TCR CDR3 regions from genomic DNA. For each cell subset, the extracted genomic DNA was distributed evenly across all wells of several immunoSEQ 96-well plates, and each plate served as one replicate. For sorted subsets, each replicate PCR was loaded with around 200 ng genomic DNA, equivalent to about 30,000 T cell genomes. Purified libraries were measured with a Qubit 3.0 fluorometer, size-checked on a Bioanalyzer 2100, and measured again with the KAPA Library Quantification kit. A separate single-read 150-cycle Illumina NextSeq 550 flow cell was used to sequence each immunoSEQ 96-well plate. Turning to the authors' computational methods: Because the immunoSEQ output included only junctional sequences and no quality scores, the filtering could not be the same as the filtering used for full-length reads. Sequences were annotated with PyIR, a Python wrapper for IgBLAST v1.9, using IMGT germline references to assign V/J genes and CDR3. Any read was removed if the V/J assignment was weak (E-value above 1e-6), the CDR3 was missing, or the read contained stop codons, out-of-frame junctions, or ambiguous translated residues. V3J clonotypes were defined as sequences sharing the same inferred V gene, J gene, and CDR3 amino acid sequence. The percentage overlap between two repertoires was calculated by dividing the number of shared unique clonotypes by the size of the smaller repertoire. RTK rarefaction, the Chao1 estimator, and Recon v2.1 estimates of unobserved clonotypes were used to assess repertoire richness. Generation probabilities were computed with OLGA for all TCRbeta clonotypes obtained by the gDNA method from four donors. Sourced from immuneACCESS, this table was stored by TCRdb with only in-frame sequences that have V and J called. A share of the clones is absent; for the studies checked, an unresolved V gene accounts for under half, and the remainder has no known explanation. The V and J calls and clone size were taken over from that table, and D and trimming were inferred from the DNA. The sample contains some 1.1 million clones, roughly 80% of them found a single time. Jointly, the top ten make up 0.7% to 0.95% of the sample.

The donors were healthy, HIV-negative adults who had no recently reported acute infections or vaccinations. All donors were Caucasian adults living in Nashville, Tennessee, USA. Magnetic negative selection was used to enrich CD4+ T cells, after which naive cells were positively selected on CD45RA and the negative fraction became the memory subset. After blood collection by leukapheresis, PBMCs were isolated using Ficoll-Histopaque density gradient centrifugation and then cryopreserved in the vapor phase of liquid nitrogen. Analytical flow cytometry was used to check the purity and quantity of every magnetically sorted T cell population. Each sorted fraction had its genomic DNA isolated and then quantified by UV absorbance on a Nanodrop 2000c. As encoded in the germline V gene, CDR1 is SGDLS while CDR2 is YYNGEE. The cysteine opens and the phenylalanine closes a CDR3 of 16 amino acids. Left in the record is the CDR3 DNA by itself, 48 bases read in frame from the first base. Trimming removed 1 base from V and 4 bases from J; the gene matches leave 9 bases unexplained.

This clone was recorded many times. No cognate antigen has been identified for it. No much larger clone exists at a distance of one base, and base qualities are not known. The origin of this receptor is a man younger than 30 in good health. Some clones in this sample may be carry-over from other donors' samples. The material sequenced was memory CD4+ T cells from PBMCs. Interpreted using the paper, the cell subset or site label stands for: CD45RA-negative fraction. The rearranged chain carries TRBV9 and TRBJ1-1; 8 bases in the junction line up with TRBD1. The DNA sequence is as follows: TGTGCCAGCAGCGTACAGGCAGGGGGCGCGGGCACTGAAGCTTTCTTT. The resulting protein is CASSVQAGGAGTEAFF.